Sequencing of this T cell receptor (beta chain) was carried out in a study of TIL therapy for anti-PD-1-resistant metastatic lung cancer. Time point of the sample: pre-treatment sample, taken before nivolumab and TIL therapy. The immunoSEQ assay was v3. Method: immunoSEQ multiplex PCR; TCRdb's copy keeps in-frame clones and lacks some. The sample yields 52,000 or so clones, 81% seen once. Study outcomes and limitations: This highly selected cohort may not generalize to typical lung cancer patients.

As for this clone: Its antigen is unknown.

The receptor was isolated from a person aged 30 to 80 with non-small cell lung cancer. The specimen was blood, collected at baseline.

The CDR3 here is CASSLMADSYEQYF. The CDR3 coding sequence is TGTGCCAGCAGCTTGATGGCGGATTCCTACGAGCAGTACTTC. This chain links TRBV5-6 with TRBJ2-7; D unresolved. This CDR3 is 14 amino acids long. Germline V CDR1 and CDR2: SGHDT, YYEEEE. The V end was cut by 1 base, the J end by 1 base, with 9 bases between.